This T cell receptor (beta chain) stems from a study of CD8+CD57+ T cells in acquired aplastic anemia listed by TCRdb under 2018. Turning to the overall study: A mean of approximately 2.9 ug of DNA, ranging from roughly 0.19 to 30 ug, was extracted from sorted CD4+ and CD8+ cells. CD8+CD57+ expansion was defined as a frequency above the mean frequency observed in healthy subjects.

Taken from cysteine to phenylalanine, the CDR3 has 11 residues. Only CDR3 DNA remains: 33 bases, in frame from the first base. CDR1 and CDR2 were assigned from the germline V gene as MDHEN and SYDVKM. The trim is 4 bases for V and 14 bases for J, with a gap of 13 bases between the germline ends. Patients chosen for sequencing had shown expansion of CD8+CD57+ cells by flow cytometry. All patients had severe acquired aplastic anemia diagnosed by International Study of Aplastic Anemia and Agranulocytosis and Camitta criteria. No patient had received any therapy when blood was sampled. In the study, sorted CD4+ and CD8+ blood T cells from patients with severe aplastic anemia and from healthy subjects underwent deep sequencing of TCR repertoires. Patients were enrolled under clinicaltrials.gov protocols 00001620, 01623167, 00001397, 00071045, 00081523 and 00961064 in the USA. Ficoll-Paque density gradient centrifugation was used to isolate peripheral blood mononuclear cells. Before DNA extraction, CD4+ and CD8+ T cells were sorted with FACS or magnetic beads.

Genomic DNA was used as template for profiling of TCR beta VDJ combinations and CDR3 sequences. An Illumina HiSeq 2000 was the platform used for TCR repertoire sequencing. As for the authors' bioinformatics: TRBV/TRBJ rearrangement plots, CDR3 size and DJ length profiles, and Simpson's diversity index were used to assess repertoires. The immunodominant clone was defined as the most abundant DNA sequence in deep sequencing data. CDR3 amino acid sequences were checked for sharing across subjects and were also compared against the VDJdb database and published repertoires. The public reads were quality trimmed at Q25 with fastp and then assembled into clones with MiXCR by TCRdb, keeping productive beta chains. Each CDR3 protein gets just one entry, which takes the most common genes and DNA from the rows behind it. These V and J calls rely on TCRdb rather than the paper's analysis. This sample is represented by around 200,000 distinct CDR3 sequences; around 60% of them were singletons. The top ten clones comprise about two fifths of the sample.

The study at large found these results: About 29 CD8+ CDR3 sequences were found to be shared between patients and controls, but these sequences appeared to be highly expressed in patients and within the immunodominant clones of the patients. Patients and healthy controls showed no significant difference in CD8+ Simpson's diversity (P=0.060).

Concerning this clonotype: The clone's antigen remains unknown. Base qualities are missing; no much larger clone stands one base away.

The TCR sequence derives from a human donor with aplastic anemia. The sequenced sample was sorted CD4+, CD8+, or CD8+CD57+ T cells (not recorded which) from PBMCs. The rearranged chain carries TRBV28 and TRBJ2-3; the D gene is perhaps TRBD1 or TRBD2, as each covers 5 bases. The sequenced DNA is TGTGCCAGCAGTTCCGGGACGAGTAGGTATTTT. Its coded protein is CASSSGTSRYF.